This T cell receptor (beta chain) was recovered during a study of blood T cell repertoires in COVID-19. Study-wide context: Specimens from acute and convalescent COVID-19 originated in the United States, Italy and Spain. Sources were T cells, B-cell-depleted T cells, or PBMCs; the material itself was cDNA or gDNA.

Authors' processing steps: Amplification with reference gene primers provided the estimates of nucleated cell counts. Method: immunoSEQ multiplex PCR; TCRdb's copy keeps in-frame clones and lacks some. For V, J and clone size, that table is used; D and trimming come from the DNA. The table has hundreds of thousands of clones, roughly 88% seen once. V lost 1 base and J lost 6; bases outside the gene matches: 6. The germline V gene encodes CDR1 SGHNT and CDR2 YENEEA. This CDR3 is 15 amino acids long. This chain joins TRBV11-3 and TRBJ2-3; 8 bases map to TRBD2. This TCR came from a man between 18 and 35 years old with active or convalescent COVID-19. The specimen sequenced was peripheral blood. The CDR3 here is CASSLAYGGGDTQYF. DNA for the CDR3: TGTGCCAGCAGCTTAGCTTACGGGGGGGGCGATACGCAGTATTTT. Combining the CDR3 with reference TRBV11-3 and TRBJ2-3 gives the whole variable domain EAGVVQSPRYKIIEKKQPVAFWCNPISGHNTLYWYLQNLGQGPELLIRYENEEAVDDSQLPKDRFSAERLKGVDSTLKIQPAELGDSAVYLCASSLAYGGGDTQYFGPGTRLTVL.